The next 4 T cell receptor beta chains were all read from a single sample in a study of metastatic and nonmetastatic thyroid tumors. Nobody among the patients had been given any treatment before thyroid surgery. TCRdb re-called clones from the PCR reads using MiXCR. The sample lists tens of thousands of clones; around 12% were seen once. Sequencing input: tumor tissue. The receptors were sampled from a female donor with papillary thyroid cancer or a benign thyroid nodule (not recorded which). Some clones in this sample may be carry-over from other donors' samples.

This clone was counted many times. The chain uses TRBV6-1 and TRBJ1-1, with 11 bases identical to TRBD1. The CDR3 is 16 residues long. The germline V gene encodes CDR1 MNHNS and CDR2 SASEGT. Trimming took 6 bases from V and 1 from J; bases not matched to a gene: 7. The CDR3 is CASRLAGTGGNTEAFF. DNA of the CDR3: TGTGCCAGCAGACTCGCTGGGACAGGGGGGAACACTGAAGCTTTCTTT.

This chain uses TRBV3-1 with TRBJ1-5; D is perhaps TRBD1 (6 bases). Germline lookup yields CDR1 LGHDT and CDR2 YNNKEL (reference sequence). The CDR3 sequence is 11 residues long. Between the trimmed V and J ends, which lost 4 bases and 15 bases, there was a span of 13 bases. CDR3 sequence: CASSLPGAGHF. The DNA for the CDR3 is TGTGCCAGCAGCCTACCGGGGGCGGGGCATTTT.

This clone was seen a handful of times. V and J are TRBV5-4 and TRBJ2-2, with 14 nucleotides matching TRBD2. Germline V gives CDR1 SGHNT, CDR2 YYREEE (reference sequence). This CDR3 is built from 18 residues. Trimming at V came to 0 bases and at J to 6 bases, leaving 7 bases not matched to a gene. CDR3 sequence reads: CASSLAGTSGRVAGELFF. The CDR3 DNA sequence: TGTGCCAGCAGCTTGGCCGGGACTAGCGGGAGAGTGGCCGGGGAGCTGTTTTTT.

This clone was recorded at least ten times. This rearrangement joins TRBV27 to TRBJ2-7; 7 bases are shared with TRBD2. Germline CDR1 and CDR2: MNHEY and SMNVEV (reference sequence). Unmatched junction bases numbered 20, after V lost 7 bases and J lost 8 bases. The CDR3 is 16 amino acids. The DNA for the CDR3 is TGTGCCAGCACCTCGACCGCAGGGACTACTCGCTCAAAGCAGTACTTC. Translation gives CASTSTAGTTRSKQYF.